The 21 T cell receptor beta chains below all came from one sample that was sequenced in a study of T cells in localized non-small cell lung cancer. The method was immunoSEQ multiplex PCR; TCRdb's version includes in-frame clones alone and lacks a portion of them. This sample has 20,000 to 25,000 clones, with approximately 88% found just once. Material: PBMCs, obtained before any cancer treatment. Receptors were obtained from a man aged 40 to 70 with stage II lung adenocarcinoma.

The rearrangement joins TRBV18 to TRBJ2-7, with D possibly TRBD1 on 6 matching bases. V was clipped by 4 bases and J by 6 bases, with 19 bases between them. Germline V CDR1 and CDR2: KGHSH, LQKENI. The CDR3 has 15 residues. This CDR3 reads CASSRDGAGASEQYF. CDR3 sequence (DNA): TGTGCCAGCTCACGGGACGGCGCAGGGGCAAGCGAGCAGTACTTC. Looking up the rest from reference TRBV18 and TRBJ2-7 gives the full variable domain: NAGVMQNPRHLVRRRGQEARLRCSPMKGHSHVYWYRQLPEEGLKFMVYLQKENIIDESGMPKERFSAEFPKEGPSILRIQQVVRGDSAAYFCASSRDGAGASEQYFGPGTRLTVT.

J is TRBJ1-1 and V is TRBV6-6; 8 bases agree with TRBD1. After removal of 7 bases from V and 1 base from J, the junction contained 5 bases not matched to a gene. Germline CDR1 MNHNY, CDR2 SVGAGI (reference sequence). CDR3 length equals 14 residues. CDR3 coding DNA: TGTGCCAGCACCTCCGGGACAGGGAACACTGAAGCTTTCTTT. Its protein product is CASTSGTGNTEAFF.

The V call is TRBV10-3, the J call TRBJ1-4, with 9 bases lining up with TRBD1. Losses at the gene ends were 0 bases for V and 3 bases for J; bases not matched to a gene: 2. The CDR3 loop spans 16 amino acids. The germline CDR1 and CDR2 sequences are ENHRY and SYGVKD. This chain's CDR3 is CAISESWTGANEKLFF. For the CDR3, the DNA is TGTGCCATCAGTGAGTCCTGGACAGGGGCTAATGAAAAACTGTTTTTT.

The CDR3 loop is CASSLGGQGNEQYF. Written as DNA, the CDR3 is TGTGCCAGCAGTTTGGGAGGACAGGGGAACGAGCAGTACTTC. V is TRBV27 and J is TRBJ2-7, with TRBD1 matching over 9 bases. Looked up from germline, CDR1 is MNHEY and CDR2 is SMNVEV (reference sequence). With 3 bases clipped from V and 5 bases from J, the junction kept 5 bases outside the gene matches. This CDR3 has 14 residues.

The chain uses TRBV4-3 and TRBJ1-1; D is uncertain. V lost 0 bases and J lost 8, with 13 bases in between. CDR3 length equals 14 residues. Germline assignment: CDR1 LGHNA and CDR2 YSLEER. CDR3 sequence: CASSQERTASEAFF. CDR3 in DNA: TGCGCCAGCAGCCAAGAAAGAACGGCATCCGAAGCTTTCTTT.

The rearrangement uses TRBV5-6 and TRBJ2-5, with D maybe TRBD2 (6 bases). Trimming removed 4 bases at V and 4 bases at J, with 23 bases between. Germline V CDR1 and CDR2: SGHDT, YYEEEE. CDR3 length: 17 amino acids. Here the CDR3 DNA reads TGTGCCAGCAGCGGGGGGACGGACGCCCCATCTCCAGAGACCCAGTACTTC. Its protein product is CASSGGTDAPSPETQYF.

This sequence joins TRBV27 and TRBJ1-1, with D possibly being TRBD1 (6 bases). The CDR3 totals 14 residues. Germline V gene data show CDR1 as MNHEY and CDR2 as SMNVEV (reference sequence). Trimming took off 5 bases at V and 5 bases at J, with 15 bases between the two ends. The CDR3 here is CASSRDRGGTEAFF. CDR3 in DNA: TGTGCCAGCAGTCGCGATAGGGGGGGGACTGAAGCTTTCTTT.

The CDR3 nucleotides read TGTGCCAGCTCACTTACCTCGCGTCGACAGACCGGGGAGCTGTTTTTT. Translating gives CASSLTSRRQTGELFF. The genes are TRBV18 and TRBJ2-2; D may be TRBD1 (5 bases). Germline V CDR1 and CDR2: KGHSH, LQKENI. Trimming pared 4 bases from V and 5 bases from J, leaving 17 bases between. This CDR3 is 16 amino acids long. Combining the CDR3 with reference TRBV18 and TRBJ2-2 gives the whole variable domain NAGVMQNPRHLVRRRGQEARLRCSPMKGHSHVYWYRQLPEEGLKFMVYLQKENIIDESGMPKERFSAEFPKEGPSILRIQQVVRGDSAAYFCASSLTSRRQTGELFFGEGSRLTVL.

V and J are TRBV5-5 and TRBJ2-5; no definite D call. V gave up 6 bases and J gave up 2 bases, with 17 bases separating them. This CDR3 is 15 amino acids long. CDR1 is SGHKS and CDR2 is YYEKEE in the germline V gene (reference sequence). The CDR3: CASIPRVLPQETQYF. The DNA for the CDR3 is TGTGCCAGCATTCCCAGAGTTCTGCCACAAGAGACCCAGTACTTC.

V usage is TRBV6-5 and J usage is TRBJ1-1; weak D call: TRBD1 (5 bases). The V end lost 0 bases, the J end lost 7 bases, and 6 bases lay between the germline ends. The CDR3 runs to 12 residues. The germline V gene has CDR1 MNHEY and CDR2 SVGAGI. The CDR3 loop reads CASSYSQGEAFF. The CDR3 DNA is TGTGCCAGCAGTTACTCGCAGGGTGAAGCTTTCTTT.

This chain links TRBV2 with TRBJ1-2, with 9 nucleotides matching TRBD1. Germline CDR1 SNHLY, CDR2 FYNNEI. The junction had 6 bases not matched to a gene; V was cut back by 5 bases and J by 5 bases. The CDR3 is made up of 14 amino acids. CDR3 region: CASSTQGAEYGYTF. The CDR3 nucleotides are TGTGCCAGCAGTACACAGGGGGCTGAGTATGGCTACACCTTC.

Here the CDR3 reads CASSSGRGPGNTIYF. The CDR3 region has the DNA TGCGCCAGCAGCTCTGGTCGAGGGCCCGGAAACACCATATATTTT. The genes are TRBV5-1 and TRBJ1-3; D gene unclear. CDR3 size: 15 residues. V lost 3 bases to trimming and J lost 4 bases, with 14 bases between them. CDR1 is SGHRS, CDR2 YFSETQ, per germline.

The chain carries TRBV28 and TRBJ2-2; 13 bases fit TRBD2. In germline, CDR1 is MDHEN, CDR2 SYDVKM. Trimming took 5 bases from V and 0 from J; bases not matched to a gene: 6. The CDR3 is 18 residues long. CDR3 nucleotides: TGTGCCAGCAGTCGGACTAGCGGGGGCATCCCGAACACCGGGGAGCTGTTTTTT. Translating gives CASSRTSGGIPNTGELFF.

The J gene is TRBJ1-2, the V gene TRBV5-6; TRBD1 might be the D (5 bases). The CDR3 covers 14 residues. V lost 6 bases to trimming and J lost 3 bases, with 15 bases between them. Germline CDR1 and CDR2: SGHDT and YYEEEE. The CDR3 here is CASKQYRIYYGYTF. DNA of the CDR3: TGTGCCAGCAAACAATACAGGATCTACTATGGCTACACCTTC.

The chain uses TRBV21-1 and TRBJ2-7; the tabulated D call, TRBD2, remains unverified against the DNA. TRBV21-1 is noted as a pseudogene. The CDR3 length is 15 residues. DNA for the CDR3: TGTGCCAGCAGCAAAAATACGCCGGGTCTCTACGAGCAGTACTTC. Amino acid sequence: CASSKNTPGLYEQYF.

CDR3 DNA sequence: TGTGCCAGCAGCTCTACCTTGACAGGGGGTTATATGACTGAAGCTTTCTTT. It specifies CASSSTLTGGYMTEAFF. V gene TRBV11-2 combines with J gene TRBJ1-1; 9 nucleotides align to TRBD1. The V segment lost 4 bases and the J segment 5 bases; nucleotides outside the gene matches: 14. The CDR3 runs 17 residues. Germline-derived CDR1 and CDR2 are SGHAT and FQNNGV.

The chain is built from TRBV18 and TRBJ1-2, with D uncertain. Looked up from germline, CDR1 is KGHSH and CDR2 is LQKENI. Deletions cut 0 bases from V and 1 base from J, with 12 bases between. This CDR3 region has 16 residues. The CDR3 here is CASSPPITRNNYGYTF. The CDR3 coding sequence is TGTGCCAGCTCACCACCGATAACCCGAAATAACTATGGCTACACCTTC.

Written as DNA, the CDR3 is TGTGCCAGCAGCTTGGGTGCTGGCTACACCTTC. This translates into CASSLGAGYTF. The gene calls are TRBV5-6 and TRBJ1-2; no clear D. Germline-derived CDR1 and CDR2 are SGHDT and YYEEEE. The CDR3 covers 11 residues. Trimming stripped 0 bases from V and 7 bases from J, with 4 bases between.

This clone was picked up a small number of times. The chain is built from TRBV23-1 and TRBJ1-2; perhaps TRBD1 as D (5 bases). TRBV23-1 falls under the ORF class, with uncertain function. The CDR3 runs 17 residues. Between the trimmed V and J ends, which lost 0 bases and 8 bases, there was a span of 22 bases. The CDR3 is CASSQSCEGNLARGYTF. CDR3 DNA: TGCGCCAGCAGTCAATCGTGCGAGGGGAACCTAGCGAGAGGCTACACCTTC.

This clone turned up a few times. This rearrangement joins TRBV9 to TRBJ2-7; no definite D call. The germline gives CDR1 SGDLS, CDR2 YYNGEE. Trimming left V 0 bases short and J 7 bases short, with 14 bases between. This CDR3 spans 14 amino acids. The DNA for the CDR3 is TGTGCCAGCAGCGTAGCTTACAGAGGAAGTGAGCAGTACTTC. Residues: CASSVAYRGSEQYF.

V usage is TRBV18 and J usage is TRBJ2-1; 11 bases align to TRBD2. Germline CDR1 KGHSH, CDR2 LQKENI. The CDR3 is 15 amino acids. V lost 1 base to trimming and J lost 7 bases; unmatched junction nucleotides: 3. CDR3 region: CASSPLAGGPNEQFF. CDR3 nucleotides: TGTGCCAGCTCACCACTAGCGGGAGGGCCGAATGAGCAGTTCTTC.